This entry concerns a single TCR beta chain. V lost 7 bases and J lost 4, with 20 bases in between. This CDR3 comprises 16 residues. CDR1 MRHNA and CDR2 SNTAGT come from the germline V gene. The data were produced by immunoSEQ multiplex PCR, yet TCRdb's version contains in-frame clones alone and is incomplete. The table has almost 20,000 clones, about nine tenths seen once. These data are taken from a study of T cell changes during pregnancy in multiple sclerosis. This receptor was obtained from a female donor in good health, enrolled as a control in a pregnancy study. The chain has TRBV6-4 and TRBJ1-5; the D gene is possibly TRBD1 (5 bases). Here the sequenced sample was CD8+ T cells from peripheral blood mononuclear cells, taken in the third trimester of pregnancy. The CDR3 DNA is TGTGCCAGCAACTTAGGCCGGGACTCTCGAAATCAGCCCCAGCATTTT. This encodes CASNLGRDSRNQPQHF.